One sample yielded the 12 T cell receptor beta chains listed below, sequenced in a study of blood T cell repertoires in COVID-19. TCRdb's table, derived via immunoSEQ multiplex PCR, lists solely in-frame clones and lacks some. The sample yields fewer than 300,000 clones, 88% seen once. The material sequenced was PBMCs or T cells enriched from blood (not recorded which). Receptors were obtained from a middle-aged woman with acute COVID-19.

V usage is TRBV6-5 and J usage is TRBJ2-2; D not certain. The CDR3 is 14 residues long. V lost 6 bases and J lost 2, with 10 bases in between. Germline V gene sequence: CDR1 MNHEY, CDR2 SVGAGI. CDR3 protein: CASSPGLNTGELFF. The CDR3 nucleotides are TGTGCCAGCAGCCCGGGTCTCAACACCGGGGAGCTGTTTTTT.

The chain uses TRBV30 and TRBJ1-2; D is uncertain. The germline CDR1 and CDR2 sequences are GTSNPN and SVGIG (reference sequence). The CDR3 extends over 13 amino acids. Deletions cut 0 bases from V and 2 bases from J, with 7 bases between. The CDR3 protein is CAWSVSGNYGYTF. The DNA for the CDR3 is TGTGCCTGGAGTGTCTCGGGGAACTATGGCTACACCTTC.

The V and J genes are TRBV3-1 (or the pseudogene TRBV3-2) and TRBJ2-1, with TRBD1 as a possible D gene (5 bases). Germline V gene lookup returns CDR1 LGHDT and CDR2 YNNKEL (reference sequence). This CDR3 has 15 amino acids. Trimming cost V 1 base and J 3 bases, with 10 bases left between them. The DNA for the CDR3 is TGTGCCAGCAGCCAAGGAACAGGTGACTACAATGAGCAGTTCTTC. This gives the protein CASSQGTGDYNEQFF.

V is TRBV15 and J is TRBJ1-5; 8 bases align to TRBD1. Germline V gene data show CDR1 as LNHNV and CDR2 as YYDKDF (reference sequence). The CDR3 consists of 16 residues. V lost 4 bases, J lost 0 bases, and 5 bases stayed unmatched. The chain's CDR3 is CATSTTQGASNQPQHF. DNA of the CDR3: TGTGCCACCAGCACTACTCAGGGGGCTAGCAATCAGCCCCAGCATTTT.

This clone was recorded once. The CDR3 nucleotides read TGTGCCAGCAGCTTGGGGAGGCAGGCGGAGTTCTATGGCTACACCTTC. Protein sequence: CASSLGRQAEFYGYTF. V and J are TRBV5-4 and TRBJ1-2, with D unclear. The CDR3 totals 16 residues. Germline assignment: CDR1 SGHNT and CDR2 YYREEE (reference sequence). With 0 bases removed from V and 4 bases from J, the gap between germline ends came to 16 bases.

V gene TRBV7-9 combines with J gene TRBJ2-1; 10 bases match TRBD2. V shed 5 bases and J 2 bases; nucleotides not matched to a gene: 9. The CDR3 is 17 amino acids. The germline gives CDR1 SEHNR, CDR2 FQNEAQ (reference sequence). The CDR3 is CASSPNFGTSAYNEQFF. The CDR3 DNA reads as TGTGCCAGCAGCCCCAATTTTGGGACTAGCGCCTACAATGAGCAGTTCTTC.

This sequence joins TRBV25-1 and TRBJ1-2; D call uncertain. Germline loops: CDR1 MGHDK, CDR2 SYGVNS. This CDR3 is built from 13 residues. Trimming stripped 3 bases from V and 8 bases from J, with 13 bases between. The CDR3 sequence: CASSDWRGSGYTF. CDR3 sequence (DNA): TGTGCCAGCAGTGATTGGCGGGGAAGCGGCTACACCTTC.

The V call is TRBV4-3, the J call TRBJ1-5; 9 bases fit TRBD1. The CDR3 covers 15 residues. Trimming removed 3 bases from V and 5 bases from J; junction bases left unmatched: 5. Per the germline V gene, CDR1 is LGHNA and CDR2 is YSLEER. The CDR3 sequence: CASSQGTGFDQPQHF. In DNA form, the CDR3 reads TGCGCCAGCAGCCAGGGGACAGGGTTCGATCAGCCCCAGCATTTT.

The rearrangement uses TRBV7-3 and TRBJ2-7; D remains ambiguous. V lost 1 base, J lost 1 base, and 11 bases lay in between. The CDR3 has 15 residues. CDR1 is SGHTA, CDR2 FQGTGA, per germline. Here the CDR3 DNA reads TGTGCCAGCAGCTTAATGGCCGGAGCATCCTACGAGCAGTACTTC. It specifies CASSLMAGASYEQYF.

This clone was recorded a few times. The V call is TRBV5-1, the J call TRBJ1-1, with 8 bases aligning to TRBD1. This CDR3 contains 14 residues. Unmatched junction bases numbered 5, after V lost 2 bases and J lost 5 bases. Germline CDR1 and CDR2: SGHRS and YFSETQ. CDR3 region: CASSFGQGTTEAFF. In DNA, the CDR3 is TGCGCCAGCAGCTTCGGACAGGGAACGACTGAAGCTTTCTTT.

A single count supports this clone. The CDR3 DNA reads TGTGCCAGCAGTTTCTTCGCGAGCTCCTACAATGAGCAGTTCTTC. This gives the protein CASSFFASSYNEQFF. The chain couples TRBV27 to TRBJ2-1; unclear D gene. The CDR3 contains 15 residues. V was clipped by 3 bases and J by 0 bases, with 9 bases between them. Germline CDR1 reads MNHEY; CDR2 reads SMNVEV (reference sequence).

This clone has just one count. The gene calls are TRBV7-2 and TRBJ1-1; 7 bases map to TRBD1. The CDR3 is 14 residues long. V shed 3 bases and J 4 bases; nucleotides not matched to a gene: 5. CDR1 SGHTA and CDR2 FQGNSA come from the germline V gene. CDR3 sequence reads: CASSFNRGSTEAFF. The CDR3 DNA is TGTGCCAGCAGCTTTAACAGGGGAAGCACTGAAGCTTTCTTT. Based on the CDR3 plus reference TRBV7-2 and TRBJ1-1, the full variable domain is GAGVSQSPSNKVTEKGKDVELRCDPISGHTALYWYRQSLGQGLEFLIYFQGNSAPDKSGLPSDRFSAERTGGSVSTLTIQRTQQEDSAVYLCASSFNRGSTEAFFGQGTRLTVV.